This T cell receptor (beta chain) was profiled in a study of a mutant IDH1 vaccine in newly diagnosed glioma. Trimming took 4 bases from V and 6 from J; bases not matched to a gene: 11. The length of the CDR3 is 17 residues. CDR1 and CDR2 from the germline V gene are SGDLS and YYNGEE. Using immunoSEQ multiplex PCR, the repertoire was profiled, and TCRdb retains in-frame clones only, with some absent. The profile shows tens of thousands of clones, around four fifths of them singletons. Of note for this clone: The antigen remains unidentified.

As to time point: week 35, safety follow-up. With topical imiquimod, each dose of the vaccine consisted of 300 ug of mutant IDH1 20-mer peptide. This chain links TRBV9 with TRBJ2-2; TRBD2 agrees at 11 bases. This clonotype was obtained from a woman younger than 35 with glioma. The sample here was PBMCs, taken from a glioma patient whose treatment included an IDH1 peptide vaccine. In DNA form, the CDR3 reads TGTGCCAGCAGCTTAAGTTCGACTAGCGGGATTGCCGGGGAGCTGTTTTTT. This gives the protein CASSLSSTSGIAGELFF.